The 27 T cell receptor beta chains reported below all come from one sample, sequenced in a study of identical twins. A single record per CDR3 protein comes from TCRdb applying MiXCR to the 5' RACE reads. The data show 400,000 to 550,000 distinct CDR3 sequences, with approximately 22% seen just once and under 0.95% held by the top ten. These same records also appear under a second study, on T cells expressing NK-cell markers.

Source material: CD4+ T cells sorted from blood. These receptor sequences come from a woman between 18 and 30 years old in good health.

This clonotype showed up just a few times. The chain links TRBV6-5 to TRBJ2-7; 9 bases match TRBD1. The CDR3 length is 15 residues. Germline V gives CDR1 MNHEY, CDR2 SVGAGI. J gave up 2 bases and V 1 base, and 3 bases lay outside the gene matches. The CDR3 nucleotides read TGTGCCAGCAGTTACTGGGGGACAGGGCCCTACGAGCAGTACTTC. Translating gives CASSYWGTGPYEQYF.

The CDR3 bases are TGTGCCAGCAGCGTAGCTCTTGGAACCCAGACGGACGAGCAGTACTTC. This translates into CASSVALGTQTDEQYF. The V call is TRBV9, the J call TRBJ2-7; D not resolved. V shed 0 bases and J shed 5 bases, with 18 bases lying between them. There are 16 residues in the CDR3. Germline V gives CDR1 SGDLS, CDR2 YYNGEE.

V usage is TRBV5-1 and J usage is TRBJ1-5; D is unresolved. CDR3 length equals 13 residues. CDR1 and CDR2 (germline): SGHRS, YFSETQ. Trimming stripped 4 bases from V and 0 bases from J, with 5 bases between. The CDR3 DNA follows: TGCGCCAGCAGCCGTGGTAGCAATCAGCCCCAGCATTTT. Translating it yields CASSRGSNQPQHF. The full variable domain, in which reference TRBV5-1 and TRBJ1-5 provide the parts outside the CDR3, is KAGVTQTPRYLIKTRGQQVTLSCSPISGHRSVSWYQQTPGQGLQFLFEYFSETQRNKGNFPGRFSGRQFSNSRSEMNVSTLELGDSALYLCASSRGSNQPQHFGDGTRLSIL.

J is TRBJ2-5 and V is TRBV5-1; tentative D call: TRBD2 (6 bases). V gave up 0 bases and J gave up 7 bases, with 13 bases separating them. The CDR3 loop spans 14 amino acids. CDR1 is SGHRS and CDR2 is YFSETQ in the germline V gene. Written as DNA, the CDR3 is TGCGCCAGCAGCTTGGATCGGGGGAGGAGGACCCAGTACTTC. It codes for CASSLDRGRRTQYF.

CDR3 region: CASSPTGGRSNEQYF. Written as DNA, the CDR3 is TGTGCCAGCAGTCCAACAGGCGGCCGTTCGAACGAGCAGTACTTC. The chain carries TRBV7-6 and TRBJ2-7; possible D gene TRBD1, 5 bases. This CDR3 is built from 15 residues. Trimming removed 6 bases from V and 5 bases from J, with 20 bases in between. Germline V gene lookup returns CDR1 SGHVS and CDR2 FNYEAQ.

This clonotype appeared many times. The J gene is TRBJ1-1, the V gene TRBV12-3 or TRBV12-4; 7 bases map to TRBD1. The CDR3 contains 15 residues. Trimming cost V 5 bases and J 1 base; bases outside gene matches: 7. CDR3 amino acids: CASSPDTGENTEAFF. CDR3 DNA: TGTGCCAGCAGTCCCGATACAGGGGAGAACACTGAAGCTTTCTTT.

This clonotype turned up a few times. The chain uses TRBV29-1 and TRBJ1-3; tentatively, D is TRBD1 (5 bases). This CDR3 has 13 residues. CDR1 and CDR2 from the germline V gene are SQVTM and ANQGSEA. The ends were cut back, 3 bases at V and 6 bases at J, with 12 bases in the middle. DNA for the CDR3: TGCAGCGTTGACACCGGGGGGAAAAACACCATATATTTT. This gives the protein CSVDTGGKNTIYF.

This clonotype has more than one count but fewer than ten. The J gene is TRBJ2-6, the V gene TRBV6-1; D call uncertain. V lost 4 bases to trimming and J lost 0 bases, with 4 bases between them. The CDR3 loop spans 14 amino acids. Germline V gene sequence: CDR1 MNHNS, CDR2 SASEGT. Here the CDR3 reads CASSGTSGANVLTF. The CDR3 bases are TGTGCCAGCAGTGGAACCTCTGGGGCCAACGTCCTGACTTTC.

This clonotype was counted only a few times. V is TRBV7-9 and J is TRBJ1-1; D ambiguous. Germline CDR1 SEHNR, CDR2 FQNEAQ (reference sequence). V was pared by 0 bases and J by 5 bases, with 7 bases between. This CDR3 has 13 residues. This CDR3 is CASSLAGRTEAFF. CDR3 in DNA: TGTGCCAGCAGCTTAGCAGGGCGGACTGAAGCTTTCTTT.

This clonotype was recorded a few times. The chain has TRBV5-1 and TRBJ2-1; D is undetermined. Germline CDR1 is SGHRS and CDR2 is YFSETQ. CDR3 length equals 15 residues. The germline V and J ends were trimmed by 2 bases and 3 bases, with 12 bases remaining between them. The CDR3 reads CASSLSRPDYNEQFF. CDR3 nucleotide sequence: TGCGCCAGCAGCTTATCTCGGCCTGACTACAATGAGCAGTTCTTC.

This clonotype came up many times. The chain is built from TRBV4-2 and TRBJ1-2; D is undetermined. Trimming removed 0 bases at V and 6 bases at J, with 14 bases between. The germline V gene encodes CDR1 LGHNA and CDR2 YNFKEQ. The length of the CDR3 is 15 residues. CDR3 nucleotide sequence: TGTGCCAGCAGCCAAGACCCTAACCAACTAGATGGCTACACCTTC. This sequence encodes CASSQDPNQLDGYTF.

In this sample, this clonotype turned up many times. CDR3 sequence reads: CSALPQGREVTNEQFF. In DNA form, the CDR3 reads TGCAGTGCCCTCCCCCAGGGGCGGGAGGTAACAAATGAGCAGTTCTTC. The chain is built from TRBV20-1 and TRBJ2-1, with 8 bases identical to TRBD2. Unmatched junction bases numbered 17, after V lost 6 bases and J lost 7 bases. This CDR3 is built from 16 residues. Germline V gene sequence: CDR1 DFQATT, CDR2 SNEGSKA (reference sequence).

The chain has TRBV27 and TRBJ1-3; no definite D call. Trimming cost V 8 bases and J 2 bases, with 13 bases left between them. The CDR3 consists of 14 residues. Looked up from germline, CDR1 is MNHEY and CDR2 is SMNVEV (reference sequence). For the CDR3, the DNA is TGTGCCAGCGCACGAGGAGGCGCTGGAAACACCATATATTTT. It translates to CASARGGAGNTIYF.

The rearrangement uses TRBV10-3 and TRBJ2-7; unclear D gene. Per the germline V gene, CDR1 is ENHRY and CDR2 is SYGVKD. CDR3 length: 14 amino acids. V shed 4 bases and J shed 3 bases, with 13 bases lying between them. The DNA of the CDR3 is TGTGCCATCAGTGTGGGAACTCTGGGCTACGAGCAGTACTTC. It is translated as CAISVGTLGYEQYF.

The chain combines TRBV2 with TRBJ2-5; TRBD1 might be the D (6 bases). The CDR3 contains 13 residues. The germline CDR1 and CDR2 sequences are SNHLY and FYNNEI. V shed 5 bases and J shed 4 bases, with 11 bases lying between them. DNA of the CDR3: TGTGCCAGCAGTAACCGACAGGTAGAGACCCAGTACTTC. Protein: CASSNRQVETQYF.

This clonotype was seen more than once but under ten times. The rearrangement links TRBV5-1 to TRBJ2-4; D unclear. CDR1 and CDR2 (germline): SGHRS, YFSETQ. The V gene lost 4 bases and the J gene lost 0 bases, with 11 bases spanning the gap. This CDR3 is built from 15 residues. CDR3 residues: CASSAGPVAKNIQYF. The CDR3 DNA reads as TGCGCCAGCAGCGCCGGGCCCGTAGCCAAAAACATTCAGTACTTC.

In this sample, this clonotype turned up a few times. The CDR3 sequence: CASSRLGDADTQYF. CDR3 DNA: TGTGCCAGCAGCCGACTAGGTGACGCAGATACGCAGTATTTT. The chain employs TRBV7-9 and TRBJ2-3; maybe TRBD2 (6 bases). The CDR3 has 14 amino acids. CDR1 is SEHNR and CDR2 is FQNEAQ in the germline V gene (reference sequence). Trimming took off 5 bases at V and 4 bases at J, with 13 bases between the two ends.

J is TRBJ2-7 and V is TRBV12-3 or TRBV12-4, with D tentatively TRBD2 (5 bases). The CDR3 has 14 amino acids. V was clipped by 3 bases and J by 1 base, with 10 bases between them. CDR3 nucleotides: TGTGCCAGCAGTTTCCAGCGGAAATCCTACGAGCAGTACTTC. Amino acids: CASSFQRKSYEQYF.

A few counts support this clonotype. J is TRBJ2-3 and V is TRBV20-1, with 12 bases fitting TRBD2. Trimming cost V 6 bases and J 0 bases; bases outside gene matches: 7. Germline CDR1 is DFQATT and CDR2 is SNEGSKA (reference sequence). The CDR3 runs to 16 residues. The CDR3 spells CSASGTSGYSTDTQYF. CDR3 in DNA: TGCAGTGCGTCCGGGACTAGCGGGTATAGCACAGATACGCAGTATTTT.

This clonotype was found many times. This sequence joins TRBV18 and TRBJ2-3, with 7 bases that match TRBD1. Germline V gene data show CDR1 as KGHSH and CDR2 as LQKENI. V lost 10 bases to trimming and J lost 0 bases; unmatched junction nucleotides: 13. The CDR3 runs 16 residues. This CDR3 is CATHGRQGKSTDTQYF. CDR3 bases: TGTGCCACCCACGGGCGACAGGGAAAGAGCACAGATACGCAGTATTTT.

The rearrangement links TRBV20-1 to TRBJ2-4, with TRBD1 matching 7 bases. The trim removed 6 bases at V and 8 bases at J, leaving 10 bases unmatched. Germline V gene sequence: CDR1 DFQATT, CDR2 SNEGSKA (reference sequence). The length of the CDR3 is 13 residues. CDR3 sequence: CSAVDRDGYIQYF. CDR3 in DNA: TGCAGTGCCGTAGACAGGGATGGATACATTCAGTACTTC.

This chain uses TRBV2 with TRBJ1-2; possibly TRBD1 for D (5 bases). V shed 6 bases and J shed 8 bases, with 13 bases lying between them. The CDR3 spans 12 residues. Germline V CDR1 and CDR2: SNHLY, FYNNEI. CDR3 DNA sequence: TGTGCCAGCAGAAGACAGCCACGAGGCTACACCTTC. Translating gives CASRRQPRGYTF.

Only a few counts were recorded for this clonotype. The chain joins TRBV12-3 or TRBV12-4 to TRBJ2-3, with 12 bases lining up with TRBD2. J was trimmed by 3 bases and V by 8 bases; bases with no gene match: 12. The CDR3 has 17 residues. In nucleotides, the CDR3 is TGTGCCAGCCTTACTCCCGCTAGCGGGAGGGCGACAGATACGCAGTATTTT. This sequence encodes CASLTPASGRATDTQYF.

The table lists this clonotype with a few counts. The rearrangement joins TRBV7-3 to TRBJ2-1, with TRBD2 identical over 14 bases. There are 17 residues in the CDR3. The V segment lost 2 bases and the J segment 9 bases; nucleotides outside the gene matches: 9. The germline gives CDR1 SGHTA, CDR2 FQGTGA. In DNA, the CDR3 is TGTGCCAGCAGCTTACAAAGACTAGCGGGGGGGCCGGGTGAGCAGTTCTTC. It encodes CASSLQRLAGGPGEQFF.

The chain recombines TRBV20-1 with TRBJ2-1; D remains unclear. Trimming took 3 bases from V and 0 from J, leaving 21 bases between them. The V gene's germline CDR1 is DFQATT and CDR2 SNEGSKA (reference sequence). The CDR3 is made up of 18 amino acids. The DNA for the CDR3 is TGCAGTGCTAGGGGCCGGGCGTCGATGGGGAACTCCTACAATGAGCAGTTCTTC. This translates into CSARGRASMGNSYNEQFF.

J is TRBJ1-1 and V is TRBV10-3; D is possibly TRBD1 (6 bases). The V gene's germline CDR1 is ENHRY and CDR2 SYGVKD. The CDR3 loop spans 14 amino acids. V was cut by 4 bases and J by 0 bases, with 9 bases left in between. CDR3 in DNA: TGTGCCATCAGTGCGACAGGCTTGAACACTGAAGCTTTCTTT. Translated, it gives CAISATGLNTEAFF.

The table lists this clonotype with a few counts. The J gene is TRBJ1-5, the V gene TRBV7-9; the D is unclear. The CDR3 sequence is 15 residues long. V shed 5 bases and J shed 3 bases, with 14 bases lying between them. Germline V gene lookup returns CDR1 SEHNR and CDR2 FQNEAQ (reference sequence). The DNA of the CDR3 is TGTGCCAGCAGCCGAGGTGTAGGTCTCAATCAGCCCCAGCATTTT. This codes for CASSRGVGLNQPQHF.